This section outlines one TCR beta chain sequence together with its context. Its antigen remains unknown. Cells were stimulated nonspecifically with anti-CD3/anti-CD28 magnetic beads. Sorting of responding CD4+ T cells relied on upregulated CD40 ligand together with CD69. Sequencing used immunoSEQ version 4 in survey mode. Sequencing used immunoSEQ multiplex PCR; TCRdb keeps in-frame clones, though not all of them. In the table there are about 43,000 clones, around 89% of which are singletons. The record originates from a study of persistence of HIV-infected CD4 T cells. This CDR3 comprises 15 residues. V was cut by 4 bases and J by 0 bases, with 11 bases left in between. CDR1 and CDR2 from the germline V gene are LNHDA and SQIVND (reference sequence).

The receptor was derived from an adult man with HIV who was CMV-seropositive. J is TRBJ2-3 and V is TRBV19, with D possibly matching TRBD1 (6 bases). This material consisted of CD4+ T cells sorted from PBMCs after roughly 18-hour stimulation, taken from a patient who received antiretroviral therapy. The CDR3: CASSNRVASTDTQYF. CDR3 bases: TGTGCCAGTAGTAACAGGGTCGCTAGCACAGATACGCAGTATTTT.